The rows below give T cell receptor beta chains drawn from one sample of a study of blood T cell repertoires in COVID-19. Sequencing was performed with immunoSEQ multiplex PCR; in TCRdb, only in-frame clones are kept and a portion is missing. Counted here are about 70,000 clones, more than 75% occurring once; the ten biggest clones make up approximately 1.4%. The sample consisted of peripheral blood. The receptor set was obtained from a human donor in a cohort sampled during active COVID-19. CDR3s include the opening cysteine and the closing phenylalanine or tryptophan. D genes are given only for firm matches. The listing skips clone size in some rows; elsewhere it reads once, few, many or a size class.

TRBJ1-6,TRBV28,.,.,TGTGCCAGCAGTTTCGGGGGGAGCTCCTATAATTCACCCCTCCACTTT,CASSFGGSSYNSPLHF
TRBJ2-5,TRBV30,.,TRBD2,TGTGCCTGGACCCCAGGAGCGGGACGTGTGGAGACCCAGTACTTC,CAWTPGAGRVETQYF
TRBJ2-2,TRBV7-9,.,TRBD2,TGTGCCAGCAGCTTCGGGGGGAGGAACACCGGGGAGCTGTTTTTT,CASSFGGRNTGELFF
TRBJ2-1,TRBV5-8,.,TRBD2,TGTGCCAGCAGCTTCGGGGCTAGCGGGACCGATGAGCAGTTCTTC,CASSFGASGTDEQFF
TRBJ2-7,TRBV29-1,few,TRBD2,TGCAGCGTTGAACTAGCGGGAGGCGGTGAGCAGTACTTC,CSVELAGGGEQYF
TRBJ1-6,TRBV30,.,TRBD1,TGTGCTGGAGGGGGCAGCTCCTATAATTCACCCCTCCACTTT,CAGGGSSYNSPLHF
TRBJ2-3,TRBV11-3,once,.,TGTGCCAGCAGCTTAGGCGGAGCGGGACAAACAGATACGCAGTATTTT,CASSLGGAGQTDTQYF
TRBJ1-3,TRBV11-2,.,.,TGTGCCAGCAGCTTTGCAGGGAGGGCTGGAAACACCATATATTTT,CASSFAGRAGNTIYF
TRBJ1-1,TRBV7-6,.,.,TGTGCCAGCAGTACACAGGGTGGCACTGAAGCTTTCTTT,CASSTQGGTEAFF
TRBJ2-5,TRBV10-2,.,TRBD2,TGCGCCAGCTTAGGGGCGGGAGGGCCAGTAGAGACCCAGTACTTC,CASLGAGGPVETQYF
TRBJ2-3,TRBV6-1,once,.,TGTGCCAGCAGTGAGCGCTCTAGCGCAGATACGCAGTATTTT,CASSERSSADTQYF
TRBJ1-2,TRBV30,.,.,TGTGCCTGGAGTGCTCCGGGCGGGGGAACTAACTATGGCTACACCTTC,CAWSAPGGGTNYGYTF
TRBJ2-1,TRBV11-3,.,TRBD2,TGTGCCAGCAGCTTTCGGGGTAGCGGGACCCTCAGGATCAATGAGCAGTTCTTC,CASSFRGSGTLRINEQFF
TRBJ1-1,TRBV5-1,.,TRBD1,TGCGCCAGCAGCGGCGGGACAGGGGAGGGTCACACTGAAGCTTTCTTT,CASSGGTGEGHTEAFF
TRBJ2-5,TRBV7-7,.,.,TGTGCCAGCAGTGGGCCTGAGGGGACCCAGTACTTC,CASSGPEGTQYF
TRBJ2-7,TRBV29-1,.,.,TGCAGCGTTGAAATGCTGCAGGGGGGCGAGCAGTACTTC,CSVEMLQGGEQYF
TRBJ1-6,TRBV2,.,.,TGTGCCAGCTGCCCGGGACAACTAAGCTCCTATAATTCACCCCTCCACTTT,CASCPGQLSSYNSPLHF
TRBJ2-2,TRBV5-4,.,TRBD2,TGTGCCAGCAGCTCCGGACTAGCGGGAGCCGGGGAGCTGTTTTTT,CASSSGLAGAGELFF
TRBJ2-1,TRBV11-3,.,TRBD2,TGTGCCAGCAGCTTAGGCGGGAGACACAATGAGCAGTTCTTC,CASSLGGRHNEQFF
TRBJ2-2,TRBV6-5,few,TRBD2,TGTGCCAGCAGACGAGGGACTAGCGTTGCCGGGGAGCTGTTTTTT,CASRRGTSVAGELFF
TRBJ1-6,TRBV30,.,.,TGTGCCTGGACCGTAGCGGGGAATTCACCCCTCCACTTT,CAWTVAGNSPLHF
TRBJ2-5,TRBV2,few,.,TGTGCCGGCCATGGGGGGGCATTGGGCCAGACCCAGTACTTC,CAGHGGALGQTQYF
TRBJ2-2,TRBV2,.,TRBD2,TGTGCCAGCTCTAGCGGAAACACCGGGGAGCTGTTTTTT,CASSSGNTGELFF
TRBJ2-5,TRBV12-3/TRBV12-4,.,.,TGTGCCAGCAGTTTAAACAGCCAAGAGACCCAGTACTTC,CASSLNSQETQYF
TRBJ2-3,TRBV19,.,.,TGTGCCAGTAGTATAAATACGGGTCGACCCTACACAGATACGCAGTATTTT,CASSINTGRPYTDTQYF
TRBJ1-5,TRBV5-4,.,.,TGTGCCAGCAGCTTGGGGGGGCGGCGGTTCCTGGGCCATCAGCCCCAGCATTTT,CASSLGGRRFLGHQPQHF
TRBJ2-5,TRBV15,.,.,TGTGCCACCAGCAGAGATAGCCCTGGGGGGCAAGAGACCCAGTACTTC,CATSRDSPGGQETQYF
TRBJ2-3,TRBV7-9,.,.,TGTGCCAGCAGCCCCGGGGACTCCGATCCCCCAGATACGCAGTATTTT,CASSPGDSDPPDTQYF
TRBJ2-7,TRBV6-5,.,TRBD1,TGTGCCAGCAGTTGGGACAGGAGATCCTCCTACGAGCAGTACTTC,CASSWDRRSSYEQYF
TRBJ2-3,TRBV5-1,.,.,TGCGCCAGCAGCTTGGCGCCTAGCGCGGGGACAGATACGCAGTATTTT,CASSLAPSAGTDTQYF
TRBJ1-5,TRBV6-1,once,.,TGTGCCAGCAGTGAATTGGCAGGGAATCAGCCCCAGCATTTT,CASSELAGNQPQHF
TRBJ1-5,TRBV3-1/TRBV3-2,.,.,TGTGCCAGCAGCCAAGATCTACAGGGCATGGAACAGCCCCAGCATTTT,CASSQDLQGMEQPQHF
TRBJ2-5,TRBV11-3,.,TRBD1,TGTGCCAGCAGCTTAGTGGGACAGGTCGGGGAGACCCAGTACTTC,CASSLVGQVGETQYF
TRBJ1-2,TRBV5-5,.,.,TGTGCCAGCAGCTTCGCAACAGACCTCTATGGCTACACCTTC,CASSFATDLYGYTF
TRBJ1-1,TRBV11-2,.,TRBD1,TGTGCCAGCACCCAGGGGGCGCTTACTGAAGCTTTCTTT,CASTQGALTEAFF
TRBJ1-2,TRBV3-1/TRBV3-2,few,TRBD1,TGTGCCAGCAGCCAGGCCGGGACAGGGGGTTGTACCTTC,CASSQAGTGGCTF
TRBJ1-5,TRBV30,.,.,TGTGCCTGGAGTGTACTAGACCGACGCAATCAGCCCCAGCATTTT,CAWSVLDRRNQPQHF
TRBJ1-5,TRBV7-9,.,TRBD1,TGTGCCAGCAGCAGGACAGGGAACAATCAGCCCCAGCATTTT,CASSRTGNNQPQHF
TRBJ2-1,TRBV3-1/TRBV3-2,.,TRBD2,TGTGCCAGCAGCCAAGTGTGGGGGACTAGCGGCTACAATGAGCAGTTCTTC,CASSQVWGTSGYNEQFF
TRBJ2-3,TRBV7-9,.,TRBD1,TGTGCCAGCACCTTCGACAGGGGGACAGATACGCAGTATTTT,CASTFDRGTDTQYF
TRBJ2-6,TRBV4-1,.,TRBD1,TGCGCCAGCAGCCAGGCGACAGGGACTGGGGCCAACGTCCTGACTTTC,CASSQATGTGANVLTF
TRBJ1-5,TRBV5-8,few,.,TGTGCCAGCAGCAGAGGAGACTCTAATCAGCCCCAGCATTTT,CASSRGDSNQPQHF
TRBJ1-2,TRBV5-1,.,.,TGCGCCAGCAGCTTGGTTGCAGGGCAGGACTATGGCTACACCTTC,CASSLVAGQDYGYTF
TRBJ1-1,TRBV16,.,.,TGTGCCAGCAGCCAATCTGGCAGCGGTAACACTGAAGCTTTCTTT,CASSQSGSGNTEAFF